This T cell receptor (beta chain) was identified during a study of CD8 T cells in ankylosing spondylitis. With regard to this clonotype: Antigen: not known.

TCR beta libraries were made by quantitative 5'-RACE with molecular barcodes. A single record per CDR3 protein comes from TCRdb applying MiXCR to the 5' RACE reads. In the table there are over 700,000 distinct CDR3 sequences, around 19% of which are singletons. The study's findings and limits: What seemed typical of ankylosing spondylitis blood was a TCR beta motif built from 7 or 8 highly homologous variants. Reactive arthritis synovial fluid and blood were previously reported to contain some motif variants. Matched ankylosing spondylitis synovial fluid reportedly showed significant enrichment of disease-linked clones.

Trimming took 4 bases from V and 8 from J; bases not matched to a gene: 8. CDR3 size: 15 residues. The V gene's germline CDR1 is SGHTA and CDR2 FQGNSA. The rearrangement joins TRBV7-2 to TRBJ2-1, with 10 positions matching TRBD1. The sequencing sample was made of blood, either unsorted or a sorted T cell fraction (not recorded which). The sequence was collected from a male donor with ankylosing spondylitis. Here the CDR3 reads CASSSGTGDTDEQFF. CDR3 DNA: TGTGCCAGCAGCTCCGGGACAGGGGATACGGATGAGCAGTTCTTC.